Given below is one TCR beta chain in context. In this sample, this clonotype turned up many times. What this receptor recognizes is not known. Base qualities are not recorded, but no much larger clone differs from it by a single base. To prepare the library, PCR was applied. These reads were obtained on an Illumina HiSeq 2500. TCR library preparation used molecular barcoding, with unique molecular identifiers applied to normalize quantification of the TCRbeta repertoire. Using fastp at Q25 and MiXCR, TCRdb reprocessed the public reads and kept productive beta chains. Under each unique CDR3 protein, matching rows form one entry showing the most common genes and DNA. A total of a few hundred thousand distinct CDR3 sequences appear in this sample, over 9.5% of them only once. Approximately 5.4% of the sample belongs to the ten largest clones. These data belong to a study of T-cell reconstitution after alpha-beta-depleted transplantation in children (dated by TCRdb to 2015 to 2016). In terms of the full investigation: Using TCR repertoire profiling, the study followed T-cell immune reconstitution in a quantitative way in children after TCRalphabeta/CD19-depleted allogeneic hematopoietic cell transplantation.

The CDR3 covers 14 residues, taking in both the cysteine and the phenylalanine. Just CDR3 DNA is preserved here, 42 bases in frame from base 1. V loses 6 bases at its end and J loses 15 bases; junction bases beyond the gene matches: 18. For CDR1 and CDR2, the germline V gene lists SGHRS and YFSETQ. The chain employs TRBV5-1 and TRBJ2-1, and 7 bases in between align with TRBD1. The source of this sequence is a human donor who donated a stem cell graft to a child with SCID. Source: PBMCs from the stem cell graft donor, taken from the stem cell graft. The DNA sequence follows: TGCGCCAGCAAGGTCAACCCGGGACAGTTGTTTTTGTTCTTC. It codes for CASKVNPGQLFLFF.